These 5 T cell receptor beta chains share one sample of origin, sequenced in a study of blood T cell repertoires in COVID-19 (dated by TCRdb to 2020 to 2021). Receptor amplification or capture employed the immunoSEQ multiplex PCR assay. TCRdb limited this immuneACCESS table to in-frame rearrangements with V and J called. A share of clones is missing; checked studies link under half to unresolved V genes, and the rest is unexplained. The sample profile shows a few hundred thousand clones; 85% of them were found once. About 2.5% of the sample rests with the top ten. What was sequenced was PBMCs or T cells enriched from blood (not recorded which). The receptors derive from a woman aged 45-65 years who had recovered from COVID-19.

This clone appeared a few times. Other DNA sequences from this sample encode an identical CDR3 as well. V gene TRBV6-5 combines with J gene TRBJ2-7, with 7 bases that match TRBD1. J gave up 2 bases and V 3 bases, and 4 bases lay outside the gene matches. Germline V lookup: CDR1 MNHEY, CDR2 SVGAGI. This CDR3 has 14 amino acids. Written as DNA, the CDR3 is TGTGCCAGCAGTTATCTACAGGGGACCTACGAGCAGTACTTC. It yields the protein CASSYLQGTYEQYF.

V usage is TRBV7-9 and J usage is TRBJ1-3, with D tentatively TRBD1 (5 bases). Germline V gives CDR1 SEHNR, CDR2 FQNEAQ (reference sequence). Trimming shortened V by 5 bases and J by 1 base, and 12 bases separated the two germline ends. This CDR3 is built from 15 residues. The CDR3 nucleotides read TGTGCCAGCAGCCACAGGACGGTGTCTGGAAACACCATATATTTT. Its protein is CASSHRTVSGNTIYF.

The V call is TRBV30, the J call TRBJ1-5; 8 nucleotides match TRBD1. V shed 2 bases and J 2 bases; nucleotides not matched to a gene: 5. Germline CDR1 and CDR2: GTSNPN and SVGIG (reference sequence). CDR3 size: 15 residues. CDR3 sequence (DNA): TGTGCCTGGAGTTTTTCACAGGGGGGCAATCAGCCCCAGCATTTT. It codes for CAWSFSQGGNQPQHF.

The chain couples TRBV29-1 to TRBJ2-5; maybe TRBD1 (6 bases). The length of the CDR3 is 14 residues. The germline CDR1 and CDR2 sequences are SQVTM and ANQGSEA. V lost 3 bases, J lost 5 bases, and 16 bases lay in between. This CDR3 reads CSVEKLQGTETQYF. The CDR3 region has the DNA TGCAGCGTTGAGAAACTGCAGGGGACGGAGACCCAGTACTTC.

This clone was observed a single time. The chain joins TRBV30 to TRBJ2-7, with a tentative D call TRBD2 (7 bases). The CDR3 is made up of 19 amino acids. V shed 5 bases and J shed 3 bases, with 32 bases lying between them. Germline lookup yields CDR1 GTSNPN and CDR2 SVGIG (reference sequence). CDR3 region: CAWSAGVGVNLGGNYEQYF. The CDR3 DNA reads TGTGCCTGGTCCGCGGGAGTAGGTGTGAATCTAGGGGGGAACTACGAGCAGTACTTC.